The 2 T cell receptor beta chains listed next were all sequenced from one sample in a study of CXCR3-negative and CXCR3-positive naive CD8 T cells. General study findings and limits: CXCR3-expressing naive cells carried TRB CDR3s more hydrophobic than those of CXCR3-negative naive cells.

These receptors have no known antigen. UMI-labeled 5' RACE yielded the TRB cDNA libraries. TCRdb reprocessed the 5' RACE reads and keeps a single row for each CDR3 protein, giving no DNA. The sample totals roughly 59,000 distinct CDR3 sequences. Sequenced sample: naive CXCR3+ CD8+ T cells from blood. Noted subset: CD45RO-CCR7+CD27+CD95- naive CD8+ T cells expressing CXCR3 (TNR3+). The receptors originated from a human donor in good health. Some clones in this sample may be carry-over from other donors' samples.

The chain links TRBV11-2 to TRBJ2-1; TCRdb's assignment of TRBD2 cannot be checked, as there is no DNA. The length of the CDR3 is 17 residues. CDR1 is SGHAT, CDR2 FQNNGV, per germline. The CDR3 sequence is CASSLGFGGGAGNEQFF. The complete variable domain, with remaining parts taken from reference TRBV11-2 and TRBJ2-1, reads EAGVAQSPRYKIIEKRQSVAFWCNPISGHATLYWYQQILGQGPKLLIQFQNNGVVDDSQLPKDRFSAERLKGVDSTLKIQPAKLEDSAVYLCASSLGFGGGAGNEQFFGPGTRLTVL.

The V and J genes are TRBV3-1 and TRBJ2-7; TCRdb returns TRBD1, unconfirmable since there is no DNA. CDR1 and CDR2 (germline): LGHDT, YNNKEL (reference sequence). CDR3 length: 15 residues. The CDR3 reads CASSQEQGIYYEQYF.